Following are 16 T cell receptor beta chains from one sample sequenced in a study of OX40 agonist ivuxolimab in advanced cancers. Clones were read by immunoSEQ multiplex PCR, and TCRdb kept only the in-frame ones, dropping some. This table has 45,000 to 65,000 clones, more than 75% appearing once. The material was CD4+ or CD8+ T cells sorted from blood, obtained in a trial of the OX40 agonist ivuxolimab. These TCRs come from an adult with an advanced solid tumor such as melanoma, head and neck, liver or kidney cancer.

V usage is TRBV9 and J usage is TRBJ1-2; D may be TRBD1 (5 bases). Germline assignment: CDR1 SGDLS and CDR2 YYNGEE. Trimming cost V 0 bases and J 8 bases, with 11 bases left between them. This CDR3 has 13 residues. The CDR3 loop reads CASSVGGGTGYTF. DNA for the CDR3: TGTGCCAGCAGCGTAGGGGGAGGGACCGGCTACACCTTC.

The chain employs TRBV7-4 and TRBJ2-1; 10 nucleotides match TRBD1. This CDR3 spans 16 amino acids. V shed 1 base, J shed 9 bases, and the junction held 9 bases outside the gene matches. Germline V lookup: CDR1 SGHVT, CDR2 SQSDAQ. The chain's CDR3 is CASSLEAGQGNGEQFF. CDR3 DNA: TGTGCCAGCAGCTTAGAGGCGGGACAGGGGAACGGTGAGCAGTTCTTC.

The chain is built from TRBV7-2 and TRBJ2-1; D is ambiguous. Germline CDR1 is SGHTA and CDR2 is FQGNSA. The V and J ends lost 4 bases and 10 bases respectively, with 17 bases between them. The CDR3 is 14 residues long. DNA for the CDR3: TGTGCCAGCAGCTCCCTCCCGGGTGGCCCGGAGCAGTTCTTC. Translated, it gives CASSSLPGGPEQFF.

The rearrangement links TRBV7-2 to TRBJ2-1; no definite D call. Deletions cut 5 bases from V and 0 bases from J, with 14 bases between. The length of the CDR3 is 16 residues. Germline V gives CDR1 SGHTA, CDR2 FQGNSA. The chain's CDR3 is CASSRPFPSSYNEQFF. The CDR3 DNA reads TGTGCCAGCAGCCGACCCTTTCCCAGCTCCTACAATGAGCAGTTCTTC.

This sequence joins TRBV27 and TRBJ2-3, with 12 bases aligning to TRBD2. The CDR3 spans 16 residues. The germline V gene has CDR1 MNHEY and CDR2 SMNVEV (reference sequence). J gave up 5 bases and V 6 bases, and 9 bases lay outside the gene matches. Written as DNA, the CDR3 is TGTGCCAGCAGCCGTCGACTAGCGGGAGTAGGAGATACGCAGTATTTT. This codes for CASSRRLAGVGDTQYF.

This rearrangement joins TRBV18 to TRBJ2-3; 8 nucleotides align to TRBD2. Trimming removed 1 base from V and 4 bases from J; junction bases left unmatched: 10. Per the germline V gene, CDR1 is KGHSH and CDR2 is LQKENI. This CDR3 spans 17 amino acids. The CDR3 sequence is CASSPLISGVVADTQYF. The CDR3 DNA sequence: TGTGCCAGCTCACCACTGATTAGCGGGGTCGTGGCAGATACGCAGTATTTT.

The genes are TRBV29-1 and TRBJ1-3, with D unresolved. The V end lost 7 bases, the J end lost 4 bases, and 14 bases lay between the germline ends. In germline, CDR1 is SQVTM, CDR2 ANQGSEA. This CDR3 region has 13 residues. CDR3 in amino acids: CSARADGGNTIYF. The CDR3 coding sequence is TGCAGCGCCCGCGCGGACGGAGGAAACACCATATATTTT.

This rearrangement joins TRBV10-1 to TRBJ2-1, with TRBD2 as a possible D gene (5 bases). Trimming stripped 6 bases from V and 0 bases from J, with 15 bases between. The germline V gene encodes CDR1 WNHNN and CDR2 SYGVQD (reference sequence). The length of the CDR3 is 16 residues. CDR3 in amino acids: CASSPRRMSSYNEQFF. Written as DNA, the CDR3 is TGCGCCAGCAGCCCGCGGAGGATGAGCTCCTACAATGAGCAGTTCTTC.

This sequence joins TRBV19 and TRBJ1-3; TRBD1 agrees at 7 bases. Germline CDR1 and CDR2: LNHDA and SQIVND (reference sequence). The CDR3 spans 15 residues. V was clipped by 5 bases and J by 9 bases; unmatched bases: 13. The CDR3 sequence is CASSDAGTGQTTIYF. CDR3 coding DNA: TGTGCCAGTAGTGACGCCGGGACGGGACAGACCACCATATATTTT.

The chain uses TRBV4-2 and TRBJ1-2; D unclear. CDR3 length: 14 amino acids. Germline CDR1 and CDR2: LGHNA and YNFKEQ. V was cut by 0 bases and J by 0 bases, with 5 bases left in between. This CDR3 is CASSQDGANYGYTF. DNA for the CDR3: TGTGCCAGCAGCCAAGATGGGGCTAACTATGGCTACACCTTC.

This clone was observed a single time. This chain uses TRBV7-2 with TRBJ2-7; 7 bases agree with TRBD1. This CDR3 region has 16 residues. J gave up 1 base and V 4 bases, and 10 bases lay outside the gene matches. The V gene's germline CDR1 is SGHTA and CDR2 FQGNSA. CDR3 residues: CASSSPRDRNSYEQYF. DNA for the CDR3: TGTGCCAGCAGCTCCCCCCGGGACAGAAATTCCTACGAGCAGTACTTC.

The V and J genes are TRBV2 and TRBJ2-2; 11 nucleotides agree with TRBD2. This CDR3 is 15 amino acids long. Trimming took 3 bases from V and 8 from J; bases not matched to a gene: 5. In germline, CDR1 is SNHLY, CDR2 FYNNEI. The chain's CDR3 is CASSDVASGRGELFF. The DNA for the CDR3 is TGTGCCAGCAGTGACGTGGCTAGCGGGAGGGGGGAGCTGTTTTTT.

J is TRBJ1-1 and V is TRBV15; D is unclear. This CDR3 is built from 14 residues. Trimming left V 0 bases short and J 0 bases short, with 5 bases between. The germline gives CDR1 LNHNV, CDR2 YYDKDF (reference sequence). Here the CDR3 reads CATSRDAVNTEAFF. CDR3 DNA: TGTGCCACCAGCAGAGATGCCGTGAACACTGAAGCTTTCTTT. Looking up the rest from reference TRBV15 and TRBJ1-1 gives the full variable domain: DAMVIQNPRYQVTQFGKPVTLSCSQTLNHNVMYWYQQKSSQAPKLLFHYYDKDFNNEADTPDNFQSRRPNTSFCFLDIRSPGLGDTAMYLCATSRDAVNTEAFFGQGTRLTVV.

The genes are TRBV25-1 and TRBJ1-6; D not resolved. CDR1 and CDR2 (germline): MGHDK, SYGVNS. Trimming left V 7 bases short and J 0 bases short, with 10 bases between. The CDR3 totals 15 residues. The CDR3 DNA is TGTGCCAGCAACCAGGCGAGCTCCTATAATTCACCCCTCCACTTT. Protein: CASNQASSYNSPLHF.

V usage is TRBV7-8 and J usage is TRBJ1-2, with D maybe TRBD1 (6 bases). The CDR3 length is 14 residues. Germline lookup yields CDR1 SGHVS and CDR2 FQNEAQ. Trimming took off 1 base at V and 9 bases at J, with 15 bases between the two ends. Here the CDR3 reads CASSLEGTTYSYTF. CDR3 nucleotides: TGTGCCAGCAGCTTAGAGGGGACAACTTATAGCTACACCTTC.

The gene calls are TRBV7-9 and TRBJ1-1; 7 bases map to TRBD1. CDR3 size: 13 residues. CDR1 SEHNR and CDR2 FQNEAQ come from the germline V gene (reference sequence). The V gene end was trimmed by 6 bases and the J gene end by 3 bases; junction bases not matched to a gene: 4. The CDR3 region is CASRDRVDTEAFF. In DNA, the CDR3 is TGTGCCAGCAGAGACAGGGTGGACACTGAAGCTTTCTTT.